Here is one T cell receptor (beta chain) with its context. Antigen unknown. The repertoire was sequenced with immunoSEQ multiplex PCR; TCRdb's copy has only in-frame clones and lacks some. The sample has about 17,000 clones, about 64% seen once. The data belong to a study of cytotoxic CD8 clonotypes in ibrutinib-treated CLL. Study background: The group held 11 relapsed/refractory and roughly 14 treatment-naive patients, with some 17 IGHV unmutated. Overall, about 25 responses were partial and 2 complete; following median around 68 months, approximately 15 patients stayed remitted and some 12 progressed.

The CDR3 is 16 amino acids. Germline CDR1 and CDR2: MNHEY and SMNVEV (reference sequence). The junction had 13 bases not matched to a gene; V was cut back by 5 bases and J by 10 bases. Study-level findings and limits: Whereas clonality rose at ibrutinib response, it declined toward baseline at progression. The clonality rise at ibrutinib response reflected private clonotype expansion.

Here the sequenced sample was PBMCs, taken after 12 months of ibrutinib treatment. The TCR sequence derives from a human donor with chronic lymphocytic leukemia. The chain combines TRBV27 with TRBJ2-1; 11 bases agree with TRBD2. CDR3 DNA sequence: TGTGCCAGCAGTCCCCGGACTAGCGGGCGGAAGGAGGAGCAGTTCTTC. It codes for CASSPRTSGRKEEQFF.